This T cell receptor (beta chain) was observed in a study of T-cell memory formation after mild COVID-19. Study-wide points: Clones shrinking between day 15 and 85 showed a balanced CD4/CD8 split, and those that grew later tilted toward CD4+.

This clonotype was observed a handful of times. No antigen is known for it. TCRdb used MiXCR to reprocess the 5' RACE reads, holding one entry per CDR3 protein. The table includes approximately 350,000 distinct CDR3 sequences, around 27% detected once. Sequenced: PBMCs or a T cell subset sorted from them (not recorded which). The source of this sequence is an adult woman who had mild COVID-19 (a few samples of this study predate the infection). Cell type and time point are not known.

The CDR3 nucleotides are TGCAGTGCCTTAGGACGGACAGCCTACGAGCAGTACTTC. Protein product: CSALGRTAYEQYF. The chain is built from TRBV20-1 and TRBJ2-7; tentatively, D is TRBD1 (6 bases). There are 13 residues in the CDR3. With 6 bases removed from V and 2 bases from J, the gap between germline ends came to 14 bases. CDR1 and CDR2 from the germline V gene are DFQATT and SNEGSKA (reference sequence).